This passage covers 16 T cell receptor beta chains from one sample sequenced in a study of radiotherapy plus CTLA-4 blockade in lung cancer. Using immunoSEQ multiplex PCR, the repertoire was profiled, and TCRdb retains in-frame clones only, with some absent. This sample has almost 55,000 clones, with more than 65% found just once. The input for sequencing was peripheral blood, taken from a patient treated with radiotherapy plus ipilimumab. The receptor set was obtained from a human donor with non-small cell lung cancer who had a partial response to radiotherapy plus ipilimumab.

The genes are TRBV19 and TRBJ2-3; 7 nucleotides agree with TRBD1. The trim removed 6 bases at V and 1 base at J, leaving 28 bases unmatched. This CDR3 has 22 residues. Germline values: CDR1 LNHDA, CDR2 SQIVND (reference sequence). The CDR3 here is CASSLIAGGGTGAPAGTDTQYF. Written as DNA, the CDR3 is TGTGCCAGTAGCCTTATTGCAGGAGGTGGAACAGGGGCCCCTGCGGGCACAGATACGCAGTATTTT.

This sequence joins TRBV27 and TRBJ1-4; 7 nucleotides match TRBD1. After removal of 5 bases from V and 3 bases from J, the junction contained 6 bases not matched to a gene. This CDR3 spans 15 amino acids. CDR1 is MNHEY and CDR2 is SMNVEV in the germline V gene (reference sequence). The CDR3 is CASSLQGLANEKLFF. The CDR3, as DNA: TGTGCCAGCAGTCTACAGGGGTTAGCTAATGAAAAACTGTTTTTT.

V is TRBV27 and J is TRBJ2-7, with 8 bases lining up with TRBD1. The CDR3 loop spans 11 amino acids. The V gene's germline CDR1 is MNHEY and CDR2 SMNVEV (reference sequence). V shed 6 bases, J shed 6 bases, and the junction held 1 base outside the gene matches. The CDR3 bases are TGTGCCAGCAGGACAGGGGCCGAGCAGTACTTC. As protein: CASRTGAEQYF.

The chain uses TRBV5-5 and TRBJ1-5, with 11 bases fitting TRBD1. This CDR3 has 16 amino acids. Trimming cost V 4 bases and J 3 bases; bases outside gene matches: 6. Germline lookup yields CDR1 SGHKS and CDR2 YYEKEE (reference sequence). CDR3: CASSARTGGPNQPQHF. The CDR3 DNA reads TGTGCCAGCAGCGCTAGGACAGGGGGCCCCAATCAGCCCCAGCATTTT.

V and J are TRBV2 and TRBJ1-4; no clear D gene. Per germline, CDR1 SNHLY and CDR2 FYNNEI. The V gene lost 7 bases and the J gene lost 5 bases, with 14 bases spanning the gap. The CDR3 spans 14 residues. The CDR3 sequence: CASNSGSSNEKLFF. DNA of the CDR3: TGTGCCAGCAACTCGGGTTCCTCAAATGAAAAACTGTTTTTT.

The chain couples TRBV28 to TRBJ1-2; a possible D gene is TRBD1 (6 bases). V was trimmed by 11 bases and J by 0 bases, leaving 13 bases between them. The CDR3 consists of 13 residues. CDR1 and CDR2 (germline): MDHEN, SYDVKM. CDR3 residues: CALGRGANYGYTF. CDR3 coding DNA: TGTGCCCTAGGGAGGGGGGCTAACTATGGCTACACCTTC.

In DNA form, the CDR3 reads TGCGCCAGCAGTCCACAGGGATCGGGAAACACCATATATTTT. As protein: CASSPQGSGNTIYF. The chain uses TRBV5-1 and TRBJ1-3; tentatively, D is TRBD1 (6 bases). Trimming cost V 5 bases and J 4 bases, with 13 bases left between them. Germline V gene data show CDR1 as SGHRS and CDR2 as YFSETQ. The CDR3 has 14 residues.

The chain carries TRBV5-5 and TRBJ1-1; 7 bases line up with TRBD1. With V trimmed by 3 bases and J by 3 bases, 5 bases remained unmatched. Germline V CDR1 and CDR2: SGHKS, YYEKEE (reference sequence). The CDR3 sequence is 14 residues long. Written as DNA, the CDR3 is TGTGCCAGCAGCTATCAAACAGGGGACACTGAAGCTTTCTTT. This codes for CASSYQTGDTEAFF.

The chain employs TRBV5-6 and TRBJ2-5; 8 bases map to TRBD2. Trimming cost V 2 bases and J 5 bases; bases outside gene matches: 5. The CDR3 consists of 14 residues. CDR1 SGHDT and CDR2 YYEEEE come from the germline V gene. The CDR3 reads CASSLAGAEETQYF. The DNA for the CDR3 is TGTGCCAGCAGCTTAGCGGGGGCGGAGGAGACCCAGTACTTC.

The rearrangement joins TRBV11-1 to TRBJ2-7; D possibly corresponds to TRBD1 (6 bases). Per the germline V gene, CDR1 is SGHAT and CDR2 is FQDESV (reference sequence). V was pared by 5 bases and J by 0 bases, with 17 bases between. The CDR3 is made up of 16 amino acids. CDR3 sequence reads: CASSETAGTISYEQYF. CDR3 sequence (DNA): TGTGCCAGCAGCGAGACCGCCGGGACAATCTCCTACGAGCAGTACTTC.

The J gene is TRBJ2-5, the V gene TRBV7-9, with 9 bases identical to TRBD2. The germline V gene encodes CDR1 SEHNR and CDR2 FQNEAQ (reference sequence). The V gene end was trimmed by 5 bases and the J gene end by 2 bases; junction bases not matched to a gene: 9. The CDR3 runs 16 residues. CDR3 nucleotides: TGTGCCAGCAGCCACGGCAATAGCGGGGGACAAGAGACCCAGTACTTC. Translated: CASSHGNSGGQETQYF.

The V call is TRBV9, the J call TRBJ2-2; 7 nucleotides match TRBD1. J lost 6 bases, V lost 3 bases, and 14 bases had no gene match. Per germline, CDR1 SGDLS and CDR2 YYNGEE. CDR3 length: 17 amino acids. CDR3 nucleotide sequence: TGTGCCAGCAGCGCCGCCCCGGGACAGAAATGGCCCGGGGAGCTGTTTTTT. Amino acid sequence: CASSAAPGQKWPGELFF.

The chain recombines TRBV7-3 with TRBJ1-1; D is perhaps TRBD1 (6 bases). The V end was cut by 5 bases, the J end by 9 bases, with 16 bases between. The CDR3 is 13 residues long. CDR1 and CDR2 from the germline V gene are SGHTA and FQGTGA. The CDR3, as DNA: TGTGCCAGCAGCCCAGGGGTCGGACAGCAAGCTTTCTTT. The encoded protein is CASSPGVGQQAFF.

V is TRBV7-9 and J is TRBJ2-5; TRBD1 matches 10 bases. Germline-derived CDR1 and CDR2 are SEHNR and FQNEAQ (reference sequence). This CDR3 comprises 15 residues. Trimming cost V 0 bases and J 2 bases; bases outside gene matches: 0. CDR3: CASSLAGQGQETQYF. Here the CDR3 DNA reads TGTGCCAGCAGCTTAGCGGGACAGGGGCAAGAGACCCAGTACTTC.

The V call is TRBV14, the J call TRBJ1-1; no clear D. CDR1 is SGHDN, CDR2 FVKESK, per germline. The CDR3 is 14 residues long. Trimming shortened V by 5 bases and J by 3 bases, and 13 bases separated the two germline ends. The CDR3, as DNA: TGTGCCAGCAGCTCTTATACGTTAGACACTGAAGCTTTCTTT. Translated: CASSSYTLDTEAFF.

CDR3 amino acids: CASSLSLGNTIYF. The CDR3 nucleotides are TGTGCCAGCAGCTTATCTCTGGGAAACACCATATATTTT. The genes are TRBV11-3 and TRBJ1-3; D not certain. The ends were cut back, 2 bases at V and 4 bases at J, with 6 bases in the middle. The CDR3 is 13 amino acids. Germline-derived CDR1 and CDR2 are SGHNT and YENEEA.